The 2 T cell receptor beta chains in this list originate from one sample, sequenced in a study of blood T cell repertoires in COVID-19. Clones were sequenced by immunoSEQ multiplex PCR, and TCRdb holds only the in-frame ones, with some missing. The sample lists roughly 73,000 clones; approximately 78% were seen once. Material for sequencing was peripheral blood. These receptors all come from a human donor in a cohort sampled during active COVID-19.

J is TRBJ2-1 and V is TRBV10-1; possible D gene TRBD1, 6 bases. V lost 3 bases and J 14 bases, leaving 17 bases between the germline ends. CDR3 length: 13 amino acids. Germline V gene sequence: CDR1 WNHNN, CDR2 SYGVQD (reference sequence). The CDR3 region is CASSEGTRTAEFF. The CDR3 region has the DNA TGCGCCAGCAGTGAAGGGACACGCACCGCCGAGTTCTTC.

V gene TRBV18 combines with J gene TRBJ2-1; D might be TRBD2 (6 bases). Germline lookup yields CDR1 KGHSH and CDR2 LQKENI. The V and J ends lost 3 bases and 4 bases respectively, with 13 bases between them. The CDR3 sequence is 15 residues long. CDR3 amino acids: CASSPWAGQYNEQFF. CDR3 nucleotide sequence: TGTGCCAGCTCACCGTGGGCGGGGCAGTACAATGAGCAGTTCTTC.